A selection of T cell receptor beta chains follows, all from one sample in a study of T cell repertoires in cytomegalovirus infection. TCRdb reprocessed the reads with MiXCR, giving one entry per CDR3 protein. The table lists more than 150,000 distinct CDR3 sequences, around 20% of them singletons. The sequenced sample was PBMCs. Every receptor here comes from a human donor in good health (CMV status not recorded). Some clones in this sample may be carry-over from other donors' samples. The CDR3 runs from the conserved cysteine through the conserved F or W.

J: TRBJ2-5; V: TRBV7-8; CDR3: CASSSGLLETQYF
J: TRBJ2-5; V: TRBV6-2/TRBV6-3; CDR3: CASSPRGIETQYF
J: TRBJ2-1; V: TRBV18; CDR3: CASSKETGGRNEQFF
J: TRBJ2-3; V: TRBV11-2; CDR3: CASSPTGLSTDTQYF
J: TRBJ2-7; V: TRBV7-2; CDR3: CASSLVGEGRRYEQYF
J: TRBJ1-2; V: TRBV28; CDR3: CAAGDGNYGYTF
J: TRBJ1-2; V: TRBV5-4; CDR3: CASSLGGQGGGYTF
J: TRBJ2-7; V: TRBV2; CDR3: CASRREYQGPQYF
J: TRBJ1-2; V: TRBV18; CDR3: CASSPGQQASGYTF
J: TRBJ2-3; V: TRBV11-3; CDR3: CASSLVPGDTQYF
J: TRBJ1-1; V: TRBV5-1; CDR3: CASSGGPMNTEAFF
J: TRBJ2-1; V: TRBV6-2/TRBV6-3; CDR3: CASSWDSHNEQFF
J: TRBJ1-6; V: TRBV6-8; CDR3: CASRPRAKGPYNSPLHF
J: TRBJ2-3; V: TRBV5-1; CDR3: CASRSGGPNTDTQYF
J: TRBJ1-2; V: TRBV19; CDR3: CASTTGTSSASGGYTF
J: TRBJ1-4; V: TRBV28; CDR3: CASCLPGSWEKLFF
J: TRBJ2-7; V: TRBV20-1; CDR3: CSARGPGIHEQYF
J: TRBJ2-5; V: TRBV7-9; CDR3: CASSNPLASGLQETQYF
J: TRBJ2-1; V: TRBV19; CDR3: CASRAAAANEQFF
J: TRBJ2-5; V: TRBV10-3; CDR3: CAISESVETQYF
J: TRBJ2-3; V: TRBV4-1; CDR3: CASSQVGRATDTQYF
J: TRBJ2-7; V: TRBV25-1; CDR3: CASNTGGYEQYF
J: TRBJ1-1; V: TRBV28; CDR3: CASSLTLGGSEAFF
J: TRBJ2-1; V: TRBV7-8; CDR3: CASQFRLDEQFF
J: TRBJ2-7; V: TRBV20-1; CDR3: CSAGGVSSYVQYF
J: TRBJ1-1; V: TRBV19; CDR3: CASSLATLNTEAFF
J: TRBJ2-7; V: TRBV2; CDR3: CASRAATYEQYF
J: TRBJ2-2; V: TRBV7-8; CDR3: CASSSYGSLAGRLDTGELFF
J: TRBJ1-1; V: TRBV5-1; CDR3: CASRSGGTEAFF
J: TRBJ2-3; V: TRBV5-5; CDR3: CASSFEGASGDTQYF
J: TRBJ2-7; V: TRBV2; CDR3: CASSASGRGRYEQYF
J: TRBJ2-5; V: TRBV11-3; CDR3: CASSRRTSGVQETQYF
J: TRBJ2-1; V: TRBV28; CDR3: CASSPRGGPFSYNEQFF
J: TRBJ2-5; V: TRBV3-1; CDR3: CASSGTSGGARETQYF
J: TRBJ1-2; V: TRBV7-2; CDR3: CASSLFSQARQSYGYTF
J: TRBJ2-2; V: TRBV5-5; CDR3: CASSAPGQRGDTGELFF
J: TRBJ1-5; V: TRBV6-6; CDR3: CASSGQAVVGPQHF
J: TRBJ1-2; V: TRBV7-2; CDR3: CASSQGAGQNYGYTF
J: TRBJ1-5; V: TRBV28; CDR3: CASRGVKPQHF
J: TRBJ2-7; V: TRBV19; CDR3: CASRTTGQGTYEQYF
J: TRBJ2-1; V: TRBV6-2/TRBV6-3; CDR3: CASRLNPGQGTDNEQFF
J: TRBJ2-1; V: TRBV7-2; CDR3: CASSLLAGGEQFF
J: TRBJ1-5; V: TRBV6-1; CDR3: CASSEAGGRVNQPQHF
J: TRBJ2-7; V: TRBV28; CDR3: CASSKSGSSYEQYF
J: TRBJ1-1; V: TRBV7-9; CDR3: CASSRGQLNTEAFF